This T cell receptor (beta chain) was identified in a study of shared clonotypes between healthy human individuals. Study at large: Donors had three CD4 naive, three CD4 memory, two CD8 naive and one CD8 memory plate apiece.

Details on this clone: The antigen is undetermined.

The CDR3 runs 12 residues. Trimming shortened V by 4 bases and J by 6 bases, and 9 bases separated the two germline ends. Germline V gives CDR1 MDHEN, CDR2 SYDVKM. Study results and limitations: Sampling covered nothing but blood. Tissue TCR repertoires likely differ from those found in blood. As a rule, naive subsets had a larger estimated richness than memory subsets.

Generated by immunoSEQ multiplex PCR, the TCRdb table keeps only in-frame clones and is missing some. This sample yields around 700,000 clones, of which about 80% are seen a single time; around 1.8% belongs to the top ten. The source material was memory CD4+ T cells sorted from blood. Subset specified: CD45RA-negative fraction. V gene TRBV28 combines with J gene TRBJ1-2; D gene unclear. The TCR was taken from a woman aged 25 to 45 in good health. CDR3 DNA sequence: TGTGCCAGCAGTTCCTTCCGGGATGGCTACACCTTC. Protein sequence: CASSSFRDGYTF.